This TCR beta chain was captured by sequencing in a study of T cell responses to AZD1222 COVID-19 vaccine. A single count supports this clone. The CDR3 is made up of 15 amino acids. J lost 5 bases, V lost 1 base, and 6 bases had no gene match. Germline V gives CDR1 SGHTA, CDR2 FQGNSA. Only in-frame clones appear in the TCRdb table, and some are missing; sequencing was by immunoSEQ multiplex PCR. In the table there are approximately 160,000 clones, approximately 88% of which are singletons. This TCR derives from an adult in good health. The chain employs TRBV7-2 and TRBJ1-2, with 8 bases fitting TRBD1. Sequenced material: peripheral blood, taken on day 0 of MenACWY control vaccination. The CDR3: CASSLVDRGLYGYTF. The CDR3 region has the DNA TGTGCCAGCAGCTTAGTAGACAGGGGCTTATATGGCTACACCTTC.